This T cell receptor beta chain comes out of a study of CD8 T cells in Susac syndrome. Germline lookup yields CDR1 SGHNT and CDR2 YENEEA. CDR3 length: 14 residues. J was trimmed by 6 bases and V by 1 base; bases with no gene match: 3. After extraction with the RNeasy kit, about 0.5 to 1 ug of the RNA was reverse transcribed using random hexamers. In TCRdb, the immunoSEQ multiplex PCR reads were re-called with MiXCR into one record per CDR3 protein. The table records some 150,000 distinct CDR3 sequences, 95% of them present only once. The sample comprised CD4+ T cells from PBMCs. V usage is TRBV11-3 and J usage is TRBJ2-3; the match to TRBD2 covers 8 bases. This receptor was obtained from a human donor with Susac syndrome. CDR3 region: CASSLGSGVDTQYF. In DNA form, the CDR3 reads TGTGCCAGCAGCTTAGGTAGCGGGGTCGATACGCAGTATTTT.